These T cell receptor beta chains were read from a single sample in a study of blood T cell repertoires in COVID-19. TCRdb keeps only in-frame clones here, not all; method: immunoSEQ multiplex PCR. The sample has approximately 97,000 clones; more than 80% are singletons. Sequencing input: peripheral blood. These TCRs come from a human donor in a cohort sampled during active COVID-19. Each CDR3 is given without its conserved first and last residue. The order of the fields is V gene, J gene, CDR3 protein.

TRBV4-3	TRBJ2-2	ASSQGWSRAGELF
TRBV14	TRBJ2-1	ASSLRSSYYNEQF
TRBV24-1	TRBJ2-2	ATSAYTGELF
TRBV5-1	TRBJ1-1	ASSLGGRNTEAF
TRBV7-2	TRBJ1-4	ASSPQGTTNEKLF
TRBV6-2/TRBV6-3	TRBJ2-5	ASSYSAQETQY
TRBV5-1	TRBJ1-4	ASSPLERTNEKLF
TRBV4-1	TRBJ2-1	ASSHSGTTTYNEQF
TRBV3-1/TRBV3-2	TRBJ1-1	ASRYFRDTEAF
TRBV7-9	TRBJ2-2	ASSPRDRGPGELF
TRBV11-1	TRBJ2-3	ASSPRETTDTQY
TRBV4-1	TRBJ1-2	ASSQETPGRGGYT
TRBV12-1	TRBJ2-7	AKTGSTSYEQY
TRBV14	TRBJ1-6	ASSQEGAPLH
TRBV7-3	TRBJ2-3	ASSSRGTDTQY
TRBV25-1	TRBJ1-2	ASSVSGYYGYT
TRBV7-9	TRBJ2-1	ASSSKGTGNNEQF
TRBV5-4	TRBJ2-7	ASSSGLAGPYEQY
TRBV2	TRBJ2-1	ASRDRGSHNEQF
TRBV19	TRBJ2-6	ASSNPGWANVLT
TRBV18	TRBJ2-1	ASSPRQGPNEQF
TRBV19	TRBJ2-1	ASSIAQHDEQF
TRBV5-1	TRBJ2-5	ASSVLAGGQETQY
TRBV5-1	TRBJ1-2	ASSGGPGGYT
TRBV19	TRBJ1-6	ASRVQGNYNSPLH